Listed below are T cell receptor beta chains from one sample, sequenced in a study of OX40 agonist ivuxolimab in advanced cancers. The assay was immunoSEQ multiplex PCR, and TCRdb's table has in-frame clones only and misses some. This repertoire shows approximately 76,000 clones, roughly 85% found once; its top ten account for about 0.6%. This sample comprised CD4+ or CD8+ T cells sorted from blood, obtained in a trial of the OX40 agonist ivuxolimab. The receptor source for this set is an adult with an advanced solid tumor such as melanoma, head and neck, liver or kidney cancer. The CDR3 runs from the conserved cysteine through the conserved F or W. Each record gives: J gene, clone size, D gene, V gene, CDR3 DNA, CDR3 protein. A D gene is named only where the DNA matches it firmly. Rows may omit the clone size; those that give it use once, few, many or a size class.

TRBJ2-3	.	.	TRBV5-1	TGCGCCAGCAGCTTGGTTCCCTTTGGAATAGGCACAGATACGCAGTATTTT	CASSLVPFGIGTDTQYF
TRBJ2-2	.	.	TRBV18	TGTGCCAGCTCACCATCGTTAGGGGCGACCGGGGAGCTGTTTTTT	CASSPSLGATGELFF
TRBJ2-2	.	.	TRBV7-3	TGTGCCAGCAGCTACACACAGGAGTACACCGGGGAGCTGTTTTTT	CASSYTQEYTGELFF
TRBJ2-2	.	.	TRBV6-5	TGTGCCAGCAGTTACATGGGGACCGGGGAGCTGTTTTTT	CASSYMGTGELFF
TRBJ1-2	few	.	TRBV10-3	TGTGCCATCCGGCGGGACAACAACTATGGCTACACCTTC	CAIRRDNNYGYTF
TRBJ1-5	.	TRBD1	TRBV6-1	TGTGCCAGCACCCGAGGGACAGGGGTAAGCCAGCCCCAGCATTTT	CASTRGTGVSQPQHF
TRBJ2-3	once	.	TRBV10-2	TGCGCCAGCAGTGAGCAGGCCCGCTCCACAGATACGCAGTATTTT	CASSEQARSTDTQYF
TRBJ1-1	.	.	TRBV11-2	TGTGCCAGCAGCTTGTCAGGGAACACTGAAGCTTTCTTT	CASSLSGNTEAFF
TRBJ1-1	.	TRBD1	TRBV2	TGTGCCAGCAGTGAAGGGGACAGGTTGACGGCTTTCTTT	CASSEGDRLTAFF
TRBJ2-7	.	.	TRBV2	TGTGCCACACGGACAGAAGCCTACGAGCAGTACTTC	CATRTEAYEQYF
TRBJ2-1	.	TRBD2	TRBV4-3	TGCGCCAGCAGCCAAGAGCGGGGGTCGAGCTCCTACAATGAGCAGTTCTTC	CASSQERGSSSYNEQFF
TRBJ2-7	.	.	TRBV29-1	TGCACCCGGATGGACCGGACCTACGAGCAGTACTTC	CTRMDRTYEQYF
TRBJ2-2	.	.	TRBV6-5	TGTGCCAGCAGTCGCGGGACACCGAACACCGGGGAGCTGTTTTTT	CASSRGTPNTGELFF
TRBJ1-4	.	.	TRBV27	TGTGCCAGCAGTTTATTTCGGTTCGAAAAACTGTTTTTT	CASSLFRFEKLFF
TRBJ1-1	few	.	TRBV18	TGTGCCAGCTCACCACAGGGCGGGGATTTAACTGAAGCTTTCTTT	CASSPQGGDLTEAFF
TRBJ2-1	.	.	TRBV7-3	TGTGCCAGCAGCTTAAGAGGTAGAGCGGACAATGAGCAGTTCTTC	CASSLRGRADNEQFF
TRBJ2-5	.	TRBD1	TRBV7-2	TGTGCCAGCAGCTTAGGGTCCCCAGGGACAGGGGGTGAAGGGACCCAGTACTTC	CASSLGSPGTGGEGTQYF
TRBJ1-1	.	.	TRBV14	TGTGCCAGCAGTATAGACAGGAACACTGAAGCTTTCTTT	CASSIDRNTEAFF
TRBJ2-7	few	TRBD1	TRBV15	TGTGCCACCAGTACAGGGGCCCGCCCCTACGAGCAGTACTTC	CATSTGARPYEQYF
TRBJ1-1	.	.	TRBV7-3	TGTGCCAGCAGCCTAGCTCCCTTAATAACTGGGGGAGACACTGAAGCTTTCTTT	CASSLAPLITGGDTEAFF
TRBJ2-1	.	TRBD2	TRBV29-1	TGCAGCGTTGTTCGGCTAGCGGGGGGGCAGACCTACAATGAGCAGTTCTTC	CSVVRLAGGQTYNEQFF
TRBJ1-3	.	.	TRBV6-5	TGTGCCAGCAGTTACTCGAGTAGAGCCTCTGGAAACACCATATATTTT	CASSYSSRASGNTIYF
TRBJ2-7	.	TRBD1	TRBV10-3	TGTGCCATCAGCCAGGGGGCGCGTAAGGCCTACGAGCAGTACTTC	CAISQGARKAYEQYF
TRBJ1-4	.	TRBD1	TRBV9	TGTGCCAGCAGCCAAGGCGGGGCGGGACAGAGTGCAACTAATGAAAAACTGTTTTTT	CASSQGGAGQSATNEKLFF
TRBJ2-7	few	TRBD1	TRBV2	TGTGCCAGCATCCTGACAGGGGCGTCCTACGAGCAGTACTTC	CASILTGASYEQYF
TRBJ1-5	few	TRBD1	TRBV6-5	TGTGCCAGCAGTCCGGGGACAGGTCGACAGCCCCAGCATTTT	CASSPGTGRQPQHF
TRBJ1-1	.	.	TRBV6-6	TGTGCCAGCAGTTACTCAGGGGTGAACACTGAAGCTTTCTTT	CASSYSGVNTEAFF
TRBJ1-5	.	TRBD1	TRBV7-2	TGTGCCAGCAGCTCAACAGGGGGCGGTCAGCCCCAGCATTTT	CASSSTGGGQPQHF
TRBJ2-1	once	TRBD1	TRBV11-1	TGTGCCAGCAGCGGGGCGACAGGGGGGAGTAATGAGCAGTTCTTC	CASSGATGGSNEQFF
TRBJ2-5	once	.	TRBV5-4	TGTGCCAGCAGCCTCAGAGTTAGCGGCCAAGAGACCCAGTACTTC	CASSLRVSGQETQYF
TRBJ2-2	.	.	TRBV6-1	TGTGCCAGCAGCGGGGACACCGGGGAGCTGTTTTTT	CASSGDTGELFF
TRBJ2-5	once	.	TRBV7-2	TGTGCCAGCAGCTTACCGGGGAGTGTGAAGACCCAGTACTTC	CASSLPGSVKTQYF
TRBJ1-4	.	.	TRBV4-2	TGTGCCAGCAGCCAGGGAATGGGGTATGAAAAACTGTTTTTT	CASSQGMGYEKLFF
TRBJ1-4	.	.	TRBV27	TGTGCCAGCAGGCCAGGGCGACATAATGAAAAACTGTTTTTT	CASRPGRHNEKLFF
TRBJ1-6	.	.	TRBV30	TGTGCCTGGAGTCTATCAGGGTCCTACTATAATTCACCCCTCCACTTT	CAWSLSGSYYNSPLHF
TRBJ2-4	.	TRBD2	TRBV7-9	TGTGCCAGCAGCTTGGGGACTAGCGAGAGCATTCAGTACTTC	CASSLGTSESIQYF
TRBJ2-3	.	TRBD1	TRBV7-9	TGTGCCAGCAGCGCCGGGACAGCCTTCACAGATACGCAGTATTTT	CASSAGTAFTDTQYF
TRBJ1-6	.	.	TRBV16	TGTGCCAGCAGCCAGCAATCCTATAATTCACCCCTCCACTTT	CASSQQSYNSPLHF
TRBJ2-5	.	TRBD2	TRBV5-1	TGCGCCAGCAGCTGGGCCCCGGGGCGGGGGGGGCCAGAGACCCAGTACTTC	CASSWAPGRGGPETQYF